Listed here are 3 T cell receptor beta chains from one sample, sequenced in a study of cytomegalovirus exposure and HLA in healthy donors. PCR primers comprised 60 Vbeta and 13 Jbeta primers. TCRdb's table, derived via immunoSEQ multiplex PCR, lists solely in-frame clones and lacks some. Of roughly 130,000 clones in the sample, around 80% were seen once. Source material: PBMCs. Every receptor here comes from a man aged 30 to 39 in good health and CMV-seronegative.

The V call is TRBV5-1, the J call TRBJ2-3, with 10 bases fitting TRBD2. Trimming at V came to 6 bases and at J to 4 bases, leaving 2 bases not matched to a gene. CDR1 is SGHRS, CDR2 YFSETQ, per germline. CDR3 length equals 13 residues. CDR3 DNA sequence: TGCGCCAGCACCCTAGCGGGAGCAGATACGCAGTATTTT. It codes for CASTLAGADTQYF.

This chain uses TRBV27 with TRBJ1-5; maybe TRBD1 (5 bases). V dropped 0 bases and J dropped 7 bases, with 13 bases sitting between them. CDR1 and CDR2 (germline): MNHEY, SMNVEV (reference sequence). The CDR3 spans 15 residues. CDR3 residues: CASSLSLAGLQPQHF. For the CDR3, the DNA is TGTGCCAGCAGTTTATCCCTCGCAGGGTTGCAGCCCCAGCATTTT.

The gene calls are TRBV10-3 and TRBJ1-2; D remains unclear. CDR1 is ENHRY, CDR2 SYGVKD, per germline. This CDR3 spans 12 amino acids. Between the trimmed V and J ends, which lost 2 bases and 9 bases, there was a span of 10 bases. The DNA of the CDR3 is TGTGCCATCAGTGAGGTCGCCGGGAGCTACACCTTC. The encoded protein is CAISEVAGSYTF.